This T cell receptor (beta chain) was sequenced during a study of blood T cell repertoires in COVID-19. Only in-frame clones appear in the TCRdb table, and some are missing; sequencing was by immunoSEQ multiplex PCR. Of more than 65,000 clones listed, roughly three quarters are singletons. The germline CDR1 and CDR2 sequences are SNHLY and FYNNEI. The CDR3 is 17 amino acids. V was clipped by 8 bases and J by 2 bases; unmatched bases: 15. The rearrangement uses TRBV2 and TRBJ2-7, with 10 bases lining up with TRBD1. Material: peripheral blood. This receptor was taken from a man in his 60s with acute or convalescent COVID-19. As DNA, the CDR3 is TGTGCCAGCGGGGGGGACAGGGGAGGACCTAGGACCTACGAGCAGTACTTC. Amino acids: CASGGDRGGPRTYEQYF.